This T cell receptor beta chain stems from a study of blood T cell repertoires in COVID-19. As for the study in general: The United States, Italy and Spain were the sources of the acute and convalescent COVID-19 samples.

This CDR3 spans 13 amino acids. Germline CDR1 LGHDT, CDR2 YNNKEL (reference sequence). V was shortened by 3 bases and J by 5 bases, with 10 bases between the two germline ends. In the authors' methods: It was from reference gene primer amplification that nucleated cell counts were estimated. Here immunoSEQ multiplex PCR was the method, and the copy in TCRdb shows in-frame clones only, minus some. Clonal size and the V and J genes are those of that table, whereas D and trimming came from the DNA. The sample lists around 190,000 clones; around 86% were seen once. Sequencing was performed on peripheral blood. The chain combines TRBV3-1 (or the pseudogene TRBV3-2) with TRBJ2-5, with D tentatively TRBD1 (5 bases). The sequence was obtained from a man in his forties or fifties with active or convalescent COVID-19. In DNA form, the CDR3 reads TGTGCCAGCAGCCACAGGGTCGGGGAGACCCAGTACTTC. Translated: CASSHRVGETQYF.